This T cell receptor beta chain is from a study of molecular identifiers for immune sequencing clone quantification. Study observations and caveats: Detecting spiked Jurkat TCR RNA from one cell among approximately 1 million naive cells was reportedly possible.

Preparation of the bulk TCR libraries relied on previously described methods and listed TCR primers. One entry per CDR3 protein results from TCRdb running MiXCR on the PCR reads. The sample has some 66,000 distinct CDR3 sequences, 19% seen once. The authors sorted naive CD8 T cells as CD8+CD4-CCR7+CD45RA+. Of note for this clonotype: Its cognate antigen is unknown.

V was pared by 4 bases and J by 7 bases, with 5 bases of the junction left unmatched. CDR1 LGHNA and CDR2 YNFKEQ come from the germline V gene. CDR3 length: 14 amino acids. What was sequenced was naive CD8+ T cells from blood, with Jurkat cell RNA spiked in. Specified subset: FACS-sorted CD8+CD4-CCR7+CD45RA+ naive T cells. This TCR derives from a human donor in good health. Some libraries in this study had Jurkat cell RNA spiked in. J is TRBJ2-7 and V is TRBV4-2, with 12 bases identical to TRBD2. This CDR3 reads CASSPGLAGIEQYF. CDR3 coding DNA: TGTGCCAGCAGCCCTGGACTAGCGGGAATTGAGCAGTACTTC.